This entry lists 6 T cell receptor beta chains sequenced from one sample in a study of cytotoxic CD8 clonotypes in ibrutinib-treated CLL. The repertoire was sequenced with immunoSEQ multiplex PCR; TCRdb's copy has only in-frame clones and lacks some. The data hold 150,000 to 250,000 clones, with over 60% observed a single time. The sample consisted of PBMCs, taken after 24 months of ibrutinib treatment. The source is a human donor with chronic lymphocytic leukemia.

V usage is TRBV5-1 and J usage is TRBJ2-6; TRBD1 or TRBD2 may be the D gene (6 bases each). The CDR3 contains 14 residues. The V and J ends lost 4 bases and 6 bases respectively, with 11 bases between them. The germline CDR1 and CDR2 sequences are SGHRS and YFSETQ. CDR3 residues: CASSPGAPANVLTF. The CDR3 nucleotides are TGCGCCAGCAGCCCGGGGGCACCGGCCAACGTCCTGACTTTC.

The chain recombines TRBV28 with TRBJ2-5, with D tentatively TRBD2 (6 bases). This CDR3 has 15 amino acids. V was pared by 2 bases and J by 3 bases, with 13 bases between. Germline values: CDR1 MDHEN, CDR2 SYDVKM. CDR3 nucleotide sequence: TGTGCCAGCAGTTTAAGACTAGGATACGAAGAGACCCAGTACTTC. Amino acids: CASSLRLGYEETQYF.

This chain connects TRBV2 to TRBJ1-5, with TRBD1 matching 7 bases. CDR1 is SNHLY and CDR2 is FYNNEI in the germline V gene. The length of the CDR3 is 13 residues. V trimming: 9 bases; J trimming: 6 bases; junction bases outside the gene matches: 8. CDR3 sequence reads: CASGQVVGQPQHF. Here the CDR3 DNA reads TGTGCCAGTGGACAGGTTGTTGGTCAGCCCCAGCATTTT. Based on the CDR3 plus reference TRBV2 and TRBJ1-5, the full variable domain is EPEVTQTPSHQVTQMGQEVILRCVPISNHLYFYWYRQILGQKVEFLVSFYNNEISEKSEIFDDQFSVERPDGSNFTLKIRSTKLEDSAMYFCASGQVVGQPQHFGDGTRLSIL.

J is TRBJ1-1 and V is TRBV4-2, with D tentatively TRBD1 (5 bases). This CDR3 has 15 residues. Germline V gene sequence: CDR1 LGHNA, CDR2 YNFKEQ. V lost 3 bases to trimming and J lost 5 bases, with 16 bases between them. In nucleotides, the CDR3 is TGTGCCAGCAGCCAGGGGGTCTTCGGGGGAACTGAAGCTTTCTTT. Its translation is CASSQGVFGGTEAFF.

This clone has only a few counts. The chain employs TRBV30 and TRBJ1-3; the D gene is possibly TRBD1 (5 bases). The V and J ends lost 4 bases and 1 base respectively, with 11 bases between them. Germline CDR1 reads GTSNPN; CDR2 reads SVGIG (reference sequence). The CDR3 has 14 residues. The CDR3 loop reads CAWTQGLSGNTIYF. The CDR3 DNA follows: TGTGCCTGGACCCAGGGTCTTTCTGGAAACACCATATATTTT.

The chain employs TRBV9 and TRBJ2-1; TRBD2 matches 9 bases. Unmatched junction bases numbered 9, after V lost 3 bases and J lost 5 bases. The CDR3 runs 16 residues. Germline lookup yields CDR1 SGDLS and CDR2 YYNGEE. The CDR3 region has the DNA TGTGCCAGCAGCGCCCCAGGACTAGCGCCCGACAATGAGCAGTTCTTC. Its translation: CASSAPGLAPDNEQFF.